This TCR beta chain was found in a study of CD8 T cells in ankylosing spondylitis. General observations from the study: Some of these motif variants have turned up before, in reports on reactive arthritis synovial fluid and blood. Researchers reportedly found disease-linked clones significantly enriched in matched ankylosing spondylitis synovial fluid. Blood of patients with ankylosing spondylitis appeared to be characterized by a TCR beta motif of fewer than 10 highly homologous variants.

TCRdb fed the 5' RACE reads into MiXCR, producing one record per CDR3 protein. The table includes about 500,000 distinct CDR3 sequences, roughly 12% detected once. Deletions cut 3 bases from V and 5 bases from J, with 10 bases between. The CDR3 runs 13 residues. CDR1 is MGHDK and CDR2 is SYGVNS in the germline V gene. This clonotype has ten or more counts. No antigen is known for it. The clonotype was recovered from a male donor with ankylosing spondylitis. The chain couples TRBV25-1 to TRBJ2-5; D remains ambiguous. The sample comprised blood, either unsorted or a sorted T cell fraction (not recorded which). CDR3 in DNA: TGTGCCAGCAGTGAGATACACTTGGAGACCCAGTACTTC. Translation gives CASSEIHLETQYF.